Shown below are 24 T cell receptor beta chains from a single sample sequenced in a study of OX40 agonist ivuxolimab in advanced cancers. Method: immunoSEQ multiplex PCR; TCRdb's copy keeps in-frame clones and lacks some. Of 65,000 to 85,000 clones in the sample, about 82% were seen once. The material sequenced was CD4+ or CD8+ T cells sorted from blood, taken in a trial of the OX40 agonist ivuxolimab. Receptor source: an adult with an advanced solid tumor such as melanoma, head and neck, liver or kidney cancer.

The rearrangement uses TRBV21-1 and TRBJ2-3. TRBV21-1 has pseudogene status. The CDR3 length is 15 residues. In DNA form, the CDR3 reads TGTGCCAGCAGCAGAGGGGGGTTACTCACAGATACGCAGTATTTT. It yields the protein CASSRGGLLTDTQYF.

The sample holds one count of this clone. V gene TRBV18 combines with J gene TRBJ1-4, with D possibly TRBD1 on 6 matching bases. There are 15 residues in the CDR3. The germline CDR1 and CDR2 sequences are KGHSH and LQKENI. Trimming shortened V by 3 bases and J by 0 bases, and 8 bases separated the two germline ends. This CDR3 is CASSPQGSTNEKLFF. For the CDR3, the DNA is TGTGCCAGCTCACCTCAGGGGTCAACTAATGAAAAACTGTTTTTT.

J is TRBJ2-3 and V is TRBV6-4; no firm D call. The CDR3 length is 13 residues. Germline CDR1 is MRHNA and CDR2 is SNTAGT. V was trimmed by 0 bases and J by 2 bases, leaving 3 bases between them. The CDR3, as DNA: TGTGCCAGCAGTGACTCGTTCACAGATACGCAGTATTTT. Translated: CASSDSFTDTQYF.

The chain is built from TRBV6-4 and TRBJ1-1; D may be TRBD1 (5 bases). The CDR3 has 14 amino acids. V lost 6 bases to trimming and J lost 5 bases, with 16 bases between them. Germline CDR1 MRHNA, CDR2 SNTAGT. CDR3 protein: CASSRERGDTEAFF. DNA of the CDR3: TGTGCCAGCAGCCGTGAGAGGGGTGATACTGAAGCTTTCTTT.

There are a few counts of this clone. This chain uses TRBV7-8 with TRBJ1-2; D might be TRBD1 (5 bases). The V gene lost 3 bases and the J gene lost 6 bases, with 14 bases spanning the gap. The CDR3 extends over 14 amino acids. Germline values: CDR1 SGHVS, CDR2 FQNEAQ. For the CDR3, the DNA is TGTGCCAGCAGCTTGAACGAGTGGGGCGATGGCTACACCTTC. This codes for CASSLNEWGDGYTF.

The chain joins TRBV2 to TRBJ2-5, with D perhaps matching TRBD2 (6 bases). Germline V gene data show CDR1 as SNHLY and CDR2 as FYNNEI. Trimming shortened V by 8 bases and J by 4 bases, and 14 bases separated the two germline ends. The CDR3 is 13 residues long. CDR3 sequence: CASGGGQTETQYF. The CDR3, as DNA: TGTGCCAGCGGCGGAGGGCAGACAGAGACCCAGTACTTC. Full variable domain (missing parts from reference TRBV2 and TRBJ2-5): EPEVTQTPSHQVTQMGQEVILRCVPISNHLYFYWYRQILGQKVEFLVSFYNNEISEKSEIFDDQFSVERPDGSNFTLKIRSTKLEDSAMYFCASGGGQTETQYFGPGTRLLVL.

V gene TRBV6-5 combines with J gene TRBJ1-3; the D is unclear. CDR1 and CDR2 from the germline V gene are MNHEY and SVGAGI. The CDR3 is 15 residues long. Deletions cut 0 bases from V and 0 bases from J, with 6 bases between. DNA for the CDR3: TGTGCCAGCAGTTACTCGAGGTCCTCTGGAAACACCATATATTTT. Protein product: CASSYSRSSGNTIYF.

The V and J genes are TRBV15 and TRBJ2-6; possible D gene TRBD2, 5 bases. V lost 3 bases and J 1 base, leaving 7 bases between the germline ends. CDR1 and CDR2 (germline): LNHNV, YYDKDF (reference sequence). The CDR3 totals 15 residues. CDR3 DNA sequence: TGTGCCACCAGCAGGGGCGGGTCTGGGGCCAACGTCCTGACTTTC. Its protein product is CATSRGGSGANVLTF.

This clone appeared a few times. The rearrangement uses TRBV16 and TRBJ1-1; D unclear. Trimming left V 2 bases short and J 2 bases short, with 6 bases between. CDR3 length: 13 residues. CDR1 is KGHSY and CDR2 is FQNENV in the germline V gene. CDR3: CASSQRANTEAFF. In nucleotides, the CDR3 is TGTGCCAGCAGCCAAAGGGCAAACACTGAAGCTTTCTTT.

The rearrangement uses TRBV5-6 and TRBJ1-5; tentatively, D is TRBD1 (5 bases). The germline gives CDR1 SGHDT, CDR2 YYEEEE. CDR3 length: 16 residues. V was pared by 7 bases and J by 5 bases, with 22 bases between. The CDR3 bases are TGTGCCAGCTCCGTTAGGAGGGGTAGTTTGGATCAGCCCCAGCATTTT. Protein: CASSVRRGSLDQPQHF.

The chain links TRBV19 to TRBJ1-1; D remains unclear. V was shortened by 3 bases and J by 8 bases, with 13 bases between the two germline ends. The CDR3 covers 13 residues. CDR1 and CDR2 (germline): LNHDA, SQIVND (reference sequence). The CDR3 DNA follows: TGTGCCAGTAGTATCGACCCCCGTAGCGAAGCTTTCTTT. Encoded protein: CASSIDPRSEAFF. Filled out from reference TRBV19 and TRBJ1-1, the complete variable domain reads DGGITQSPKYLFRKEGQNVTLSCEQNLNHDAMYWYRQDPGQGLRLIYYSQIVNDFQKGDIAEGYSVSREKKESFPLTVTSAQKNPTAFYLCASSIDPRSEAFFGQGTRLTVV.

This chain joins TRBV29-1 and TRBJ1-2; tentative D call: TRBD1 (6 bases). The CDR3 has 11 residues. Germline V gene sequence: CDR1 SQVTM, CDR2 ANQGSEA. V lost 6 bases, J lost 8 bases, and 13 bases lay in between. The CDR3 is CSVQQGLGYTF. CDR3 sequence (DNA): TGCAGCGTCCAACAGGGTCTCGGCTACACCTTC.

This chain uses TRBV11-2 with TRBJ1-6; 8 bases match TRBD1. V lost 1 base and J lost 7; bases outside the gene matches: 6. CDR1 and CDR2 from the germline V gene are SGHAT and FQNNGV. The CDR3 is 16 residues long. The CDR3 protein is CASSLVRWTGNSPLHF. The CDR3 nucleotides read TGTGCCAGCAGCTTAGTGCGTTGGACAGGGAATTCACCCCTCCACTTT.

The chain links TRBV11-2 to TRBJ2-7; no clear D gene. With 0 bases removed from V and 3 bases from J, the gap between germline ends came to 12 bases. Per the germline V gene, CDR1 is SGHAT and CDR2 is FQNNGV. This CDR3 is built from 15 residues. CDR3 in DNA: TGTGCCAGCAGCTTAGATCGGGCCAGATACTACGAGCAGTACTTC. Amino acid sequence: CASSLDRARYYEQYF.

The chain couples TRBV6-1 to TRBJ2-7; 9 nucleotides line up with TRBD1. The V gene end was trimmed by 7 bases and the J gene end by 2 bases; junction bases not matched to a gene: 3. The CDR3 contains 13 residues. CDR1 and CDR2 from the germline V gene are MNHNS and SASEGT. CDR3 amino acids: CASNRDRAYEQYF. The CDR3 DNA follows: TGTGCCAGCAACCGGGACAGGGCCTACGAGCAGTACTTC.

The gene calls are TRBV4-1 and TRBJ2-5; perhaps TRBD2 as D (5 bases). The CDR3 loop spans 16 amino acids. Germline V gives CDR1 MGHRA, CDR2 YSYEKL. The ends were cut back, 4 bases at V and 5 bases at J, with 20 bases in the middle. CDR3 sequence (DNA): TGCGCCAGCAGCCCTCCTTGGGGAGAAGTAAGCGAGACCCAGTACTTC. It is translated as CASSPPWGEVSETQYF.

The V gene is TRBV6-5, the J gene TRBJ1-3, with 9 positions matching TRBD1. J was trimmed by 4 bases and V by 2 bases; bases with no gene match: 3. The CDR3 sequence is 15 residues long. Per the germline V gene, CDR1 is MNHEY and CDR2 is SVGAGI. The CDR3: CASSYGTGKGNTIYF. In DNA form, the CDR3 reads TGTGCCAGCAGTTACGGGACAGGGAAGGGAAACACCATATATTTT.

As concerns this clone: At one end the junction does not follow the germline gene, possibly because of a read error. The same CDR3 is also encoded by other DNA sequences in this sample. The chain employs TRBV30 and TRBJ1-3; D gene unclear. The germline V gene encodes CDR1 GTSNPN and CDR2 SVGIG (reference sequence). The CDR3 runs 11 residues. The CDR3 DNA sequence: TGCGCCTGGAGTGGAAGAAACACCATATATTTT. This translates into CAWSGRNTIYF.

The V gene is TRBV7-2, the J gene TRBJ2-5; 12 bases match TRBD2. The germline gives CDR1 SGHTA, CDR2 FQGNSA. The CDR3 sequence is 16 residues long. Trimming removed 5 bases from V and 5 bases from J; junction bases left unmatched: 9. Here the CDR3 reads CASSPASGRAWETQYF. The CDR3 nucleotides read TGTGCCAGCAGCCCGGCTAGCGGGAGGGCCTGGGAGACCCAGTACTTC.

The chain recombines TRBV27 with TRBJ2-3; D is uncertain. Germline CDR1 reads MNHEY; CDR2 reads SMNVEV (reference sequence). V dropped 6 bases and J dropped 4 bases, with 14 bases sitting between them. The CDR3 sequence is 14 residues long. The CDR3 loop reads CASRPRPVSDTQYF. The CDR3 coding sequence is TGTGCCAGCAGGCCCCGGCCTGTTTCAGATACGCAGTATTTT.

The rearrangement joins TRBV5-4 to TRBJ2-4; D possibly uses TRBD1 or TRBD2 (5 bases each). The CDR3 length is 15 residues. V lost 5 bases, J lost 0 bases, and 12 bases lay in between. The V gene's germline CDR1 is SGHNT and CDR2 YYREEE (reference sequence). CDR3 protein: CASSSGTLAKNIQYF. In DNA, the CDR3 is TGTGCCAGCAGTTCGGGGACCTTAGCCAAAAACATTCAGTACTTC.

The chain recombines TRBV19 with TRBJ2-3; 9 bases match TRBD1. Germline V gene sequence: CDR1 LNHDA, CDR2 SQIVND (reference sequence). Trimming took 4 bases from V and 2 from J; bases not matched to a gene: 4. The CDR3 has 15 residues. The CDR3 DNA reads TGTGCCAGTAGTAGGGGACAGGGATTCACAGATACGCAGTATTTT. Amino acid sequence: CASSRGQGFTDTQYF.

The rearrangement links TRBV5-1 to TRBJ2-3, with 7 positions matching TRBD2. From germline, CDR1 is SGHRS and CDR2 YFSETQ. This CDR3 spans 14 amino acids. J gave up 0 bases and V 4 bases, and 2 bases lay outside the gene matches. The CDR3 spells CASSPTSSTDTQYF. The CDR3 nucleotides read TGCGCCAGCAGCCCGACTAGCAGCACAGATACGCAGTATTTT.

The chain carries TRBV30 and TRBJ1-3; 9 nucleotides agree with TRBD1. Germline CDR1 GTSNPN, CDR2 SVGIG (reference sequence). This CDR3 region has 17 residues. Trimming at V came to 4 bases and at J to 3 bases, leaving 13 bases not matched to a gene. The CDR3 spells CAWMPSIQGASGNTIYF. The CDR3 DNA reads TGTGCCTGGATGCCCTCCATACAGGGGGCTAGTGGAAACACCATATATTTT.